A single T cell receptor (beta chain) is shown here with its context. The antigen remains undetermined. The data are from a study of Ad26.COV2.S vaccination and SARS-CoV-2 variants. Assay: immunoSEQ multiplex PCR; the TCRdb copy retains only in-frame clones and omits some. The sample has a few hundred thousand clones, 92% seen once. Whole-study findings and limits: It was vaccine recipients, not placebo recipients, who had the higher spike-specific TCR breadth.

The treatment denotes: roughly 18 received Ad26.COV2.S at low or high dose, single or two shots; 5 received placebo; per-sample allocation not given. On day 63 after the first injection, vaccine and placebo recipients gave samples. The vaccine antigen was prefusion-stabilized Wuhan SARS-CoV-2 spike. Trimming stripped 0 bases from V and 7 bases from J, with 13 bases between. Germline CDR1 is SEHNR and CDR2 is FQNEAQ (reference sequence). The CDR3 loop spans 15 amino acids. The TCR originated in a person aged 18 to 65 who received the Ad26.COV2.S COVID-19 vaccine or a placebo. The rearrangement uses TRBV7-9 and TRBJ2-1; D could derive from TRBD1 or TRBD2 (5 bases each). Sequencing was performed on peripheral blood, taken in a trial of Ad26.COV2.S vaccine versus placebo. The CDR3 protein is CASSLAGVGVNEQFF. DNA for the CDR3: TGTGCCAGCAGCTTAGCGGGGGTGGGAGTAAATGAGCAGTTCTTC.